Below are 21 T cell receptor beta chains sequenced from a single sample in a study of T-cell reconstitution after alpha-beta-depleted transplantation in children. As it was prepared, the TCRbeta library received unique molecular identifiers. Each CDR3 protein gets one entry after TCRdb re-called the PCR reads with MiXCR. This table holds approximately 300,000 distinct CDR3 sequences, roughly a tenth found once. Sequencing was performed on PBMCs, taken before TCRalphabeta/CD19-depleted stem cell transplant. The receptors were sampled from a boy under three years old with acute myeloid leukemia, due to receive a stem cell transplant.

This clonotype was counted many times. V is TRBV28 and J is TRBJ1-1; D unclear. Germline CDR1 reads MDHEN; CDR2 reads SYDVKM. This CDR3 spans 13 amino acids. V dropped 1 base and J dropped 0 bases, with 3 bases sitting between them. The CDR3 region has the DNA TGTGCCAGCAGTTTATTGGTGAACACTGAAGCTTTCTTT. As protein: CASSLLVNTEAFF.

This clonotype was counted at least ten times. V usage is TRBV7-9 and J usage is TRBJ2-1; D is perhaps TRBD2 (6 bases). The CDR3 consists of 13 residues. Trimming removed 3 bases from V and 9 bases from J, with 12 bases in between. Germline V lookup: CDR1 SEHNR, CDR2 FQNEAQ (reference sequence). The CDR3 protein is CASSFWRDLEQFF. CDR3 nucleotides: TGTGCCAGCAGCTTCTGGCGGGACCTTGAGCAGTTCTTC.

This clonotype was seen repeatedly, ten times or more. The genes are TRBV21-1 and TRBJ2-3; the tabulated D call, TRBD1, remains unverified against the DNA. TRBV21-1 constitutes a pseudogene. This CDR3 contains 16 residues. CDR3 amino acids: CASSKGGVEYTDTQYF. The CDR3 region has the DNA TGTGCCAGCAGCAAAGGAGGGGTAGAATACACAGATACGCAGTATTTT.

For this clonotype: Just one base apart from a much larger clone, this may be a read error. This chain uses TRBV13 with TRBJ2-1; no reliable D call. V gave up 1 base and J gave up 7 bases, with 20 bases separating them. CDR3 length equals 17 residues. Germline CDR1 is PRHDT and CDR2 is FYEKMQ (reference sequence). CDR3: CASSLAYSARALNEQFF. The DNA for the CDR3 is TGTGCCAGCAGCTTAGCCTACTCAGCCCGAGCGTTAAATGAGCAGTTCTTC.

This rearrangement joins TRBV4-1 to TRBJ2-1; D ambiguous. V was trimmed by 3 bases and J by 12 bases, leaving 39 bases between them. The CDR3 has 21 residues. Germline V lookup: CDR1 MGHRA, CDR2 YSYEKL. The CDR3 region has the DNA TGCGCCAGCAGCCAGTCCTCCTTACAAACAGAGACGGTCCTCCTTTTTCTTGTGCAGTTCTTC. Residues: CASSQSSLQTETVLLFLVQFF.

This clonotype was recorded a few times. This chain joins TRBV28 and TRBJ2-7; 8 bases match TRBD1. CDR1 and CDR2 (germline): MDHEN, SYDVKM. This CDR3 has 15 amino acids. V was clipped by 10 bases and J by 1 base; unmatched bases: 12. This CDR3 reads CATFAPRQGSYEQYF. As DNA, the CDR3 is TGTGCCACCTTCGCCCCCCGACAGGGGTCCTACGAGCAGTACTTC.

This clonotype was recorded many times. The chain employs TRBV12-3 or TRBV12-4 and TRBJ2-3, with D perhaps given as TRBD1 or TRBD2 (5 bases each). The CDR3 spans 15 residues. V was cut by 3 bases and J by 0 bases, with 10 bases left in between. CDR3 DNA: TGTGCCAGCAGTTTTTGGGACCCTAGCACAGATACGCAGTATTTT. This gives the protein CASSFWDPSTDTQYF.

The CDR3 coding sequence is TGTGCCAGCAGCCTCAAGTGGCTAGCGGGAGTCCCAGATACGCAGTATTTT. Protein: CASSLKWLAGVPDTQYF. The rearrangement links TRBV5-4 to TRBJ2-3; 10 nucleotides align to TRBD2. V lost 4 bases to trimming and J lost 4 bases; unmatched junction nucleotides: 12. The CDR3 is made up of 17 amino acids. Per the germline V gene, CDR1 is SGHNT and CDR2 is YYREEE (reference sequence). The entire variable domain, with the rest obtained from reference TRBV5-4 and TRBJ2-3, is as follows: ETGVTQSPTHLIKTRGQQVTLRCSSQSGHNTVSWYQQALGQGPQFIFQYYREEENGRGNFPPRFSGLQFPNYSSELNVNALELDDSALYLCASSLKWLAGVPDTQYFGPGTRLTVL.

This clonotype was picked up many times. The CDR3 region has the DNA TGTGCCAGCAGCAGCCGGGACAGGGGCATGAACACTGAAGCTTTCTTT. This gives the protein CASSSRDRGMNTEAFF. J is TRBJ1-1 and V is TRBV9, with 10 bases fitting TRBD1. The CDR3 consists of 16 residues. CDR1 and CDR2 (germline): SGDLS, YYNGEE. J gave up 0 bases and V 4 bases, and 6 bases lay outside the gene matches.

This clonotype showed up many times. The chain joins TRBV28 to TRBJ2-7; no clear D gene. This CDR3 has 14 residues. V lost 4 bases to trimming and J lost 1 base, with 11 bases between them. Germline CDR1 reads MDHEN; CDR2 reads SYDVKM. CDR3: CASSSPRRSYEQYF. CDR3 sequence (DNA): TGTGCCAGCAGTTCCCCAAGGCGGTCCTACGAGCAGTACTTC.

V usage is TRBV11-2 and J usage is TRBJ2-5; 12 bases align to TRBD2. This CDR3 is 15 amino acids long. Germline loops: CDR1 SGHAT, CDR2 FQNNGV. The V gene end was trimmed by 5 bases and the J gene end by 5 bases; junction bases not matched to a gene: 6. CDR3: CASSPPSGGAETQYF. The CDR3 DNA is TGTGCCAGCAGCCCTCCTAGCGGGGGGGCGGAGACCCAGTACTTC.

This clonotype was counted between two and nine times. The chain has TRBV5-1 and TRBJ1-2; 9 nucleotides align to TRBD1. The germline CDR1 and CDR2 sequences are SGHRS and YFSETQ. J gave up 2 bases and V 3 bases, and 14 bases lay outside the gene matches. This CDR3 is 18 amino acids long. CDR3: CASSSIGTGRGDNYGYTF. CDR3 DNA: TGCGCCAGCAGCTCAATTGGGACAGGGAGGGGTGACAACTATGGCTACACCTTC.

This clonotype was seen many times. The V and J genes are TRBV29-1 and TRBJ1-2; 10 nucleotides line up with TRBD1. Trimming took 7 bases from V and 5 from J; bases not matched to a gene: 10. The CDR3 consists of 14 residues. Germline V gene data show CDR1 as SQVTM and CDR2 as ANQGSEA. CDR3 sequence reads: CSASPGQGDYGYTF. The CDR3 DNA reads TGCAGCGCCTCCCCAGGACAGGGGGATTATGGCTACACCTTC.

This clonotype turned up a few times. The chain carries TRBV5-6 and TRBJ2-3; D not resolved. From germline, CDR1 is SGHDT and CDR2 YYEEEE. Trimming pared 4 bases from V and 8 bases from J, leaving 11 bases between. The CDR3 runs to 12 residues. The CDR3 DNA follows: TGTGCCAGCAGCCTGAGCTTCACTACGCAGTATTTT. It yields the protein CASSLSFTTQYF.

Concerning this clonotype: Possible read error: a much larger clone is one base away. The chain has TRBV5-1 and TRBJ2-7, with 9 positions matching TRBD2. Trimming at V came to 4 bases and at J to 6 bases, leaving 8 bases not matched to a gene. The CDR3 length is 14 residues. Germline CDR1 SGHRS, CDR2 YFSETQ. The CDR3 DNA reads TGCGCCAGCAGCCGGTCTAGCGGGATACCCGAGCAGTACTTC. The encoded protein is CASSRSSGIPEQYF.

This clonotype came up a few times. This chain connects TRBV2 to TRBJ1-5; 12 positions agree with TRBD1. The V segment lost 9 bases and the J segment 6 bases; nucleotides outside the gene matches: 9. The germline gives CDR1 SNHLY, CDR2 FYNNEI. This CDR3 spans 15 amino acids. DNA for the CDR3: TGTGCCAGTGACAGGGGACAGGGGGCTCCTCAGCCCCAGCATTTT. This codes for CASDRGQGAPQPQHF.

The CDR3 loop reads CASKEREGGTDTQYF. For the CDR3, the DNA is TGTGCCAGCAAGGAGCGGGAAGGAGGGACAGATACGCAGTATTTT. This chain uses TRBV12-3 or TRBV12-4 with TRBJ2-3; TRBD2 aligns across 7 bases. The V gene end was trimmed by 7 bases and the J gene end by 3 bases; junction bases not matched to a gene: 10. The CDR3 has 15 residues.

At least ten counts were recorded for this clonotype. The rearrangement joins TRBV29-1 to TRBJ2-1, with 8 bases matching TRBD2. Trimming at V came to 2 bases and at J to 10 bases, leaving 10 bases not matched to a gene. The length of the CDR3 is 14 residues. Germline CDR1 SQVTM, CDR2 ANQGSEA. The CDR3 nucleotides read TGCAGCGTTGAACATTCCGGACTAGCCGGAGAGCAGTTCTTC. Its protein product is CSVEHSGLAGEQFF.

At least ten counts were recorded for this clonotype. The junction and the germline gene differ at one end; a read error may be behind it. The chain recombines TRBV5-1 with TRBJ2-5; 7 bases are shared with TRBD2. The CDR3 extends over 14 amino acids. The germline V gene has CDR1 SGHRS and CDR2 YFSETQ. CDR3 loop: CASGFLGLEETQYF. CDR3 nucleotide sequence: TGCGCCAGCGGCTTCTTAGGACTAGAGGAGACCCAGTACTTC.

This clonotype has just a few counts. This sequence joins TRBV11-3 and TRBJ2-1, with a tentative D call TRBD1 (5 bases). V gave up 1 base and J gave up 8 bases, with 15 bases separating them. CDR3 length: 15 amino acids. Germline assignment: CDR1 SGHNT and CDR2 YENEEA. As DNA, the CDR3 is TGTGCCAGCAGCTTAGTGGGTACTGGGGCAGATGAGCAGTTCTTC. This translates into CASSLVGTGADEQFF.

The sample holds many counts of this clonotype. The chain uses TRBV20-1 and TRBJ2-2, with D possibly being TRBD1 (6 bases). This CDR3 contains 14 residues. CDR1 is DFQATT, CDR2 SNEGSKA, per germline (reference sequence). V lost 0 bases and J lost 7, with 12 bases in between. The CDR3 DNA sequence: TGCAGTGCTAGAGATAAGAGGGGGAACGGGGAGCTGTTTTTT. Its protein product is CSARDKRGNGELFF.